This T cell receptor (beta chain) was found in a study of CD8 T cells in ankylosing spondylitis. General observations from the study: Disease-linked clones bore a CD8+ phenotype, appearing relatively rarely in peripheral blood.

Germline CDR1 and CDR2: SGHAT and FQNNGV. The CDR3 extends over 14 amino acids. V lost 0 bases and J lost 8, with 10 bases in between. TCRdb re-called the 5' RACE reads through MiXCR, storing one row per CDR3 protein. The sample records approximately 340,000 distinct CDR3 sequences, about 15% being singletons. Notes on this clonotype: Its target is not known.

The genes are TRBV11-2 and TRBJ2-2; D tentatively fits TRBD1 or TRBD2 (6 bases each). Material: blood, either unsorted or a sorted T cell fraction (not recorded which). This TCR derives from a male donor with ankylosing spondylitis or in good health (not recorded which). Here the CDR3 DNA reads TGTGCCAGCAGCTTAGAAACGGGGGCTGGGGAGCTGTTTTTT. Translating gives CASSLETGAGELFF.